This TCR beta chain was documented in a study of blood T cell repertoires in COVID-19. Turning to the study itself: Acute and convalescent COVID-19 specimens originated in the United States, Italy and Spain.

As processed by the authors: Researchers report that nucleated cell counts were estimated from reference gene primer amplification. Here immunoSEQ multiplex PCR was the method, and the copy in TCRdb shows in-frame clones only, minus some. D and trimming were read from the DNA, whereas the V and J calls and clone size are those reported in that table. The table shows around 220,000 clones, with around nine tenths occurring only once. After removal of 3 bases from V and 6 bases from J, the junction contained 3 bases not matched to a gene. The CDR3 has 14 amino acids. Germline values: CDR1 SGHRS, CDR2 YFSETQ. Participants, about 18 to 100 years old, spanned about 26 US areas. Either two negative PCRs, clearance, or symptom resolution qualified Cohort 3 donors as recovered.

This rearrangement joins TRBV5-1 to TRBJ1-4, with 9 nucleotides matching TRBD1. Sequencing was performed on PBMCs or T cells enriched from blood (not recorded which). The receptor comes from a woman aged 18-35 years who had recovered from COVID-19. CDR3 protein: CASSYRDRDEKLFF. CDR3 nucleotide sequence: TGCGCCAGCAGCTACCGGGACAGGGATGAAAAACTGTTTTTT. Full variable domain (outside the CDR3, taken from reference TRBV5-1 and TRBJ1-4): KAGVTQTPRYLIKTRGQQVTLSCSPISGHRSVSWYQQTPGQGLQFLFEYFSETQRNKGNFPGRFSGRQFSNSRSEMNVSTLELGDSALYLCASSYRDRDEKLFFGSGTQLSVL.